The T cell receptor (beta chain) under discussion was sequenced for a study of radiation and T cells in renal cell carcinoma. A note on this clone: Its antigen is unknown.

Profiled with immunoSEQ multiplex PCR; TCRdb holds only in-frame clones, not every one. The sample records about 130,000 clones, approximately 78% being singletons. The germline V and J ends were trimmed by 4 bases and 5 bases, with 12 bases remaining between them. The germline CDR1 and CDR2 sequences are SGHRS and YFSETQ. This CDR3 is 13 amino acids long. Stated time point: blood 2 weeks post-SBRT. Regarding treatment: 15 Gy SBRT to primary tumor, nephrectomy 4 weeks later. The patient's renal cell carcinoma had clear cell pathology. Study observations and caveats: Top tumor clonotypes rose in blood 2 weeks post-radiation, then contracted. No pretreatment tumor biopsies were available for baseline clonotypes.

Sequenced here: blood, sampled from a patient whose treatment included radiotherapy and nephrectomy. The chain couples TRBV5-1 to TRBJ2-5; D tentatively fits TRBD1 or TRBD2 (6 bases each). The origin of this receptor is a woman aged 60-75 years with renal cell carcinoma. CDR3 residues: CASSPQGRETQYF. CDR3 DNA sequence: TGCGCCAGCAGCCCGCAGGGGAGGGAGACCCAGTACTTC.